Presented here are 5 T cell receptor beta chains from one specimen sequenced in a study of blood T cell repertoires in COVID-19. Repertoires were generated with immunoSEQ multiplex PCR, while TCRdb's copy carries only in-frame clones and drops some. The repertoire holds approximately 260,000 clones, 84% seen once, with 8% to 9.5% in the top ten. Sequencing was performed on peripheral blood. All receptors come from a human donor in a cohort sampled during active COVID-19.

This clone was counted between two and nine times. The gene calls are TRBV7-2 and TRBJ2-3; D may be TRBD2 (6 bases). The CDR3 is made up of 14 amino acids. V was trimmed by 4 bases and J by 2 bases, leaving 10 bases between them. CDR1 SGHTA and CDR2 FQGNSA come from the germline V gene. In DNA, the CDR3 is TGTGCCAGCAGCTCGGGACTGGTCACAGATACGCAGTATTTT. Encoded protein: CASSSGLVTDTQYF.

The rearrangement links TRBV11-2 to TRBJ2-7, with D hard to call. Trimming took off 6 bases at V and 10 bases at J, with 22 bases between the two ends. Germline V gene data show CDR1 as SGHAT and CDR2 as FQNNGV. The CDR3 totals 14 residues. CDR3 sequence (DNA): TGTGCCAGCAGTACTATGTCCCGGTCCAGTCGACAGTACTTC. It is translated as CASSTMSRSSRQYF.

This clone came up a few times. The CDR3 coding sequence is TGTGCCAGCAGGCCGGGGACAGTTAACTATGGCTACACCTTC. Translated, it gives CASRPGTVNYGYTF. The chain uses TRBV28 and TRBJ1-2, with TRBD1 matching 7 bases. The CDR3 extends over 14 amino acids. After removal of 6 bases from V and 1 base from J, the junction contained 5 bases not matched to a gene. Germline values: CDR1 MDHEN, CDR2 SYDVKM.

The DNA for the CDR3 is TGTGCCAGTAGGCCCGATGAGTCGCGGCCCGAAAAACTGTTTTTT. As protein: CASRPDESRPEKLFF. The chain employs TRBV19 and TRBJ1-4; no clear D. This CDR3 contains 15 residues. The V end was cut by 6 bases, the J end by 8 bases, with 19 bases between. In germline, CDR1 is LNHDA, CDR2 SQIVND (reference sequence).

A note on this clone: One end of the junction does not line up with germline, which may come from a read error. V is TRBV19 and J is TRBJ1-2; 7 nucleotides match TRBD1. The CDR3 covers 12 residues. Looked up from germline, CDR1 is LNHDA and CDR2 is SQIVND (reference sequence). The CDR3 DNA reads as TGTGCCAGTAGTATATCGGACAGGACCCATAACTTC. It is translated as CASSISDRTHNF.